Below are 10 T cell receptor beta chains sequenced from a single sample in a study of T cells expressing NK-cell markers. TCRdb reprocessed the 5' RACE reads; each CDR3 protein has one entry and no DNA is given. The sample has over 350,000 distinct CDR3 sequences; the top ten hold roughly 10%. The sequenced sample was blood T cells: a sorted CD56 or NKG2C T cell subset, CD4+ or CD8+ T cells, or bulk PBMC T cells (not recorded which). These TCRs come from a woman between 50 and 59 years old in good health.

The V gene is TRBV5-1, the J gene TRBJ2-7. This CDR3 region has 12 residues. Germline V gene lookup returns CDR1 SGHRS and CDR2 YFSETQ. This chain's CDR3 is CASSLTLDEQYF.

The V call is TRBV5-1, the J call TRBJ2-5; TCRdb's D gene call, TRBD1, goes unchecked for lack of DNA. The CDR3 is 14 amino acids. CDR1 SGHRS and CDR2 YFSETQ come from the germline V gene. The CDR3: CASSPGGAQETQYF. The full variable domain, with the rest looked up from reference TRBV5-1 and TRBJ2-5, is KAGVTQTPRYLIKTRGQQVTLSCSPISGHRSVSWYQQTPGQGLQFLFEYFSETQRNKGNFPGRFSGRQFSNSRSEMNVSTLELGDSALYLCASSPGGAQETQYFGPGTRLLVL.

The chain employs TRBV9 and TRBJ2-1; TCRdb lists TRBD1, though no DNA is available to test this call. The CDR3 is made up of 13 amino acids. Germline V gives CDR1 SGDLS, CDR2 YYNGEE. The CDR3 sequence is CASSGTGGLEQFF.

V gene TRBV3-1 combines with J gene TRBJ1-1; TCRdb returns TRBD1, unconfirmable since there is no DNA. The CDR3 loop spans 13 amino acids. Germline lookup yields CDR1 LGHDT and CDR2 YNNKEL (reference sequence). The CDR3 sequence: CASSYLGDTEAFF.

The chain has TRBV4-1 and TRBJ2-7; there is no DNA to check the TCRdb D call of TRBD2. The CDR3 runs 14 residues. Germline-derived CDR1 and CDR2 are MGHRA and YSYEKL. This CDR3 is CASSQLLPGPEQYF.

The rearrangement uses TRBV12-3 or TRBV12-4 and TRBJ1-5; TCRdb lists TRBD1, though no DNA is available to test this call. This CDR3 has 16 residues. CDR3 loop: CASSPRDRGLGQPQHF.

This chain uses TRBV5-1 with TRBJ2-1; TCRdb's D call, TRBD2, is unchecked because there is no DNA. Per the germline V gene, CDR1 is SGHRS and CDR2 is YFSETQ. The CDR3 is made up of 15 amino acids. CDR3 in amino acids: CASRPMTSGRREQFF.

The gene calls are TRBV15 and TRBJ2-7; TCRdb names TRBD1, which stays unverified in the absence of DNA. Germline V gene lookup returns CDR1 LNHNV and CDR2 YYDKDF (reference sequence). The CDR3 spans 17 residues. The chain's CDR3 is CATSRGLPGTAIYEQYF.

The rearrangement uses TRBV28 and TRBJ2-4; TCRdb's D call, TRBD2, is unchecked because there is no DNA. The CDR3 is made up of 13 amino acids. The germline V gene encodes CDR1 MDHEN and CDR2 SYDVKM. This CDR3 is CASSFVGRNIQYF.

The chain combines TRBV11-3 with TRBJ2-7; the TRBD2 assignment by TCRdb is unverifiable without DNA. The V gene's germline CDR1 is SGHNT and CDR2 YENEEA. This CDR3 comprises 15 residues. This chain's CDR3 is CASSLGTSGLLEQYF.